This T cell receptor beta chain was retrieved from a study of shared clonotypes between healthy human individuals. General study results and limits: The low donor count limited represented genetic and exposure-history diversity. Memory subsets generally showed lower estimated richness than naive subsets.

In regard to this clone: What it recognizes is unknown.

The assay was immunoSEQ multiplex PCR, and TCRdb's table has in-frame clones only and misses some. The sample holds 85,000 to 100,000 clones; approximately 75% are singletons and the top ten take roughly 49%. CD8 memory merged CD45RO+ cells and CCR7-negative CD45RA+ TemRA cells into one population. Material: memory CD8+ T cells sorted from blood. Regarding subset: CD45RO+ cells pooled with CCR7-negative TemRA cells. The receptor comes from a man aged 25-45 years in good health.

CDR3 bases: TGTGCCAGTATCCCGATACCCTCGGATGAGCAGTTCTTC. Translation gives CASIPIPSDEQFF. The chain combines TRBV19 with TRBJ2-1; D gene unclear. CDR1 and CDR2 from the germline V gene are LNHDA and SQIVND (reference sequence). The CDR3 has 13 residues. Trimming removed 7 bases from V and 8 bases from J, with 15 bases in between.